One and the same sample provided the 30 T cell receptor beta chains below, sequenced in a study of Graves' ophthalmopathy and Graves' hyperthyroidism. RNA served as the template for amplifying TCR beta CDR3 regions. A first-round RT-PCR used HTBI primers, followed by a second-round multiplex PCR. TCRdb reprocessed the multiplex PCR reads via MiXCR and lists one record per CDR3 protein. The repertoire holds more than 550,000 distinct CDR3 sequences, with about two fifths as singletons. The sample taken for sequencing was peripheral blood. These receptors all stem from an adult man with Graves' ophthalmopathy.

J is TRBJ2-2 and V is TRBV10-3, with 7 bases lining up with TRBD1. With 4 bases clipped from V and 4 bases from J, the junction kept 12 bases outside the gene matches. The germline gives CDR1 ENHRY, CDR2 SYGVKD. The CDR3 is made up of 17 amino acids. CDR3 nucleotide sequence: TGTGCCATCAGTGGACAGGGCCGTTCAGTTGTCACCGGGGAGCTGTTTTTT. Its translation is CAISGQGRSVVTGELFF.

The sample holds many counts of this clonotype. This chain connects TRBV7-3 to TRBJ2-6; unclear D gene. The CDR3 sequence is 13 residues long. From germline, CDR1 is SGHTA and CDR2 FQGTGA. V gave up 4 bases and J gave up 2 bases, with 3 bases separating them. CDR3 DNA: TGTGCCAGCAGCTCGACTGGGGCCAACGTCCTGACTTTC. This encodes CASSSTGANVLTF.

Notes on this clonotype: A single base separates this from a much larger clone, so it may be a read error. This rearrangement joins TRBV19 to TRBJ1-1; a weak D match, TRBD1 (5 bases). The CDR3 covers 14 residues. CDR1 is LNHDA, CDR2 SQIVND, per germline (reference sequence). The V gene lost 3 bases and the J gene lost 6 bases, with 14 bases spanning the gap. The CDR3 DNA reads TGTGCCAGTAGTATGGACGCAGGGCGTGCTGAAGCTTTCTTT. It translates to CASSMDAGRAEAFF.

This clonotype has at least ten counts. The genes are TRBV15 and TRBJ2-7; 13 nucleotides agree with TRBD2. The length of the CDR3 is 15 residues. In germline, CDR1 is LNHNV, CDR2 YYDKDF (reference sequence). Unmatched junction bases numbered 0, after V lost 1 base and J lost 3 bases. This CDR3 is CATSRGTSGGYEQYF. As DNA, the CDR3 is TGTGCCACCAGCAGAGGGACTAGCGGGGGCTACGAGCAGTACTTC.

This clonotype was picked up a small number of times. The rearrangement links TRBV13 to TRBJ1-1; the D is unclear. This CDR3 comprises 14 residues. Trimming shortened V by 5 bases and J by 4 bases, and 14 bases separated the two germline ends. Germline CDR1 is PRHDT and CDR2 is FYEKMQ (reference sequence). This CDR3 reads CASSPEGGGTEAFF. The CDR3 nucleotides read TGTGCCAGCAGCCCGGAGGGTGGAGGCACTGAAGCTTTCTTT.

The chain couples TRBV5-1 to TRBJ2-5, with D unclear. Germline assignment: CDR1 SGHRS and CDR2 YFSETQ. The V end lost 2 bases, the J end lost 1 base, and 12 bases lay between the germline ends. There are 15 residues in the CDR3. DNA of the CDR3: TGCGCCAGCAGCTTCCCCCCGGGCAGCCAAGAGACCCAGTACTTC. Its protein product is CASSFPPGSQETQYF.

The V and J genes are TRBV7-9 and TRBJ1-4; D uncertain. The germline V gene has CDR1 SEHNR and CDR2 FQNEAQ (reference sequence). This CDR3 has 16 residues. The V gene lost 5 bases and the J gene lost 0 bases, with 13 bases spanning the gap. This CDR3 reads CASSPSLGATNEKLFF. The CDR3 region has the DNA TGTGCCAGCAGCCCCTCGCTGGGTGCAACTAATGAAAAACTGTTTTTT.

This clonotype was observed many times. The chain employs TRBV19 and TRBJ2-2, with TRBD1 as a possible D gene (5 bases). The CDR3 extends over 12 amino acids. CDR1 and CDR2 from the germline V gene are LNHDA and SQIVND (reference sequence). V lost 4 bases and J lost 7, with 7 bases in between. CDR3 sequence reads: CASSRQFGELFF. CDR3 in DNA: TGTGCCAGTAGTAGACAGTTCGGGGAGCTGTTTTTT.

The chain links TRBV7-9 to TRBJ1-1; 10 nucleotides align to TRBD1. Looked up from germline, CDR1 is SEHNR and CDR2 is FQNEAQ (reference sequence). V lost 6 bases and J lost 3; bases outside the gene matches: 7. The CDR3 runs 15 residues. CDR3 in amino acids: CASRPGQGMHTEAFF. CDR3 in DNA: TGTGCCAGCAGGCCGGGACAGGGGATGCACACTGAAGCTTTCTTT.

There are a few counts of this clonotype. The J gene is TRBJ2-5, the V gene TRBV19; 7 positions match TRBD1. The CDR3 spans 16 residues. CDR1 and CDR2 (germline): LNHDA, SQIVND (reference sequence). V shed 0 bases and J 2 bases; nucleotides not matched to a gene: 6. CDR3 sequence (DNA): TGTGCCAGTAGTATAGATCTCCTGACAGGGCAAGAGACCCAGTACTTC. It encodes CASSIDLLTGQETQYF.

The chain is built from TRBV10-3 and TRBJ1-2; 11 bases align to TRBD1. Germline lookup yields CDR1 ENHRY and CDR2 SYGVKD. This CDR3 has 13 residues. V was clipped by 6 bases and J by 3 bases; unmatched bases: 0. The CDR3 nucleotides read TGTGCCATCAGGGACAGGGGGCACTATGGCTACACCTTC. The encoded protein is CAIRDRGHYGYTF.

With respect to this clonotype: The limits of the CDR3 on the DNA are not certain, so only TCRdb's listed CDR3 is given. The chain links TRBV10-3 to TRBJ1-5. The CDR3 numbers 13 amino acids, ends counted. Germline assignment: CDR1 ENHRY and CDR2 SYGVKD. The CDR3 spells CAISVGGGIYEHF.

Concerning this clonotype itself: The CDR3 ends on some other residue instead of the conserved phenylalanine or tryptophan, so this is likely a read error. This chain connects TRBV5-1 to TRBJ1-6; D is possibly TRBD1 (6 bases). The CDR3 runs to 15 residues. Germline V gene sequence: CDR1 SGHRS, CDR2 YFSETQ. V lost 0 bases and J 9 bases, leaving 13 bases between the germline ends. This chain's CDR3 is CASSLEGGSGSPLHL. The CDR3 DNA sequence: TGCGCCAGCAGCTTGGAAGGGGGGTCGGGTTCACCCCTCCACCTT.

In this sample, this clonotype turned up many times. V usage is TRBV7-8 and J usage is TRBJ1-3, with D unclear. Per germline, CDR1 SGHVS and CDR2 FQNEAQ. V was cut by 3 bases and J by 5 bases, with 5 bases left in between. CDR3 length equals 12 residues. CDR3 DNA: TGTGCCAGCAGCTTGGCCAGAAACACCATATATTTT. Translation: CASSLARNTIYF.

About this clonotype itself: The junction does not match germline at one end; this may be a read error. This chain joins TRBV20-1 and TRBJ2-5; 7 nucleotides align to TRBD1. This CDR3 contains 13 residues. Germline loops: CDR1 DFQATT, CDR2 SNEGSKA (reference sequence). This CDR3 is CSAPGQFQEIQYF. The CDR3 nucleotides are TGCAGTGCTCCGGGACAGTTCCAAGAGATCCAGTACTTC.

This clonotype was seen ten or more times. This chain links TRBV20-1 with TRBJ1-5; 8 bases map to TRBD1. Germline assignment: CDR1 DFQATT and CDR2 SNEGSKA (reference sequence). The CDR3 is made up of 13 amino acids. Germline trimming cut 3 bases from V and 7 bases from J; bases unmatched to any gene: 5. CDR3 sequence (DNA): TGCAGTGCTAGCGGGACAGGCGGGCAGCCCCAGCATTTT. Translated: CSASGTGGQPQHF.

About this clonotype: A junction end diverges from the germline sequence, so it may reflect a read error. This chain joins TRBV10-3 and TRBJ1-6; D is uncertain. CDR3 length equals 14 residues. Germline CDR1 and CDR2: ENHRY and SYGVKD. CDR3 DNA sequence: TGTGCCATCAGTTCCGACGGGAGAAATTCGCCCCTCCACTTT. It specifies CAISSDGRNSPLHF.

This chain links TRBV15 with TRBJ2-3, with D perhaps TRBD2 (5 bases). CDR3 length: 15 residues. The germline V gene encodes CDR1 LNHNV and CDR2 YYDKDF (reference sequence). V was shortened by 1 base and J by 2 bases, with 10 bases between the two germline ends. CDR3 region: CATSRGAESTDTQYF. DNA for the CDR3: TGTGCCACCAGCAGAGGAGCGGAATCCACAGATACGCAGTATTTT. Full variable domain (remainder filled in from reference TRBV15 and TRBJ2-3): DAMVIQNPRYQVTQFGKPVTLSCSQTLNHNVMYWYQQKSSQAPKLLFHYYDKDFNNEADTPDNFQSRRPNTSFCFLDIRSPGLGDTAMYLCATSRGAESTDTQYFGPGTRLTVL.

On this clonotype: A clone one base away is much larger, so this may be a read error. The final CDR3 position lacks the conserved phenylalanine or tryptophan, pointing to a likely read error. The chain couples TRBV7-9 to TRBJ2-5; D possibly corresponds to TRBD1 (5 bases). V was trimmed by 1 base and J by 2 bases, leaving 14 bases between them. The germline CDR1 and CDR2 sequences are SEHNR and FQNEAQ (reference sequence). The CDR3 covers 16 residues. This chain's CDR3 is CASSLEAGSGQETQYV. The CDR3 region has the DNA TGTGCCAGCAGCTTAGAGGCAGGGTCAGGGCAAGAGACCCAGTACGTC.

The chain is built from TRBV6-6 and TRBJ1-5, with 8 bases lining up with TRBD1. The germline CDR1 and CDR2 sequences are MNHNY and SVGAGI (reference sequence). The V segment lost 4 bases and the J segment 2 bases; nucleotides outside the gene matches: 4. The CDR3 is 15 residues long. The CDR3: CASSSGGFGNQPQHF. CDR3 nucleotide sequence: TGTGCCAGCAGTTCAGGGGGCTTCGGCAATCAGCCCCAGCATTTT.

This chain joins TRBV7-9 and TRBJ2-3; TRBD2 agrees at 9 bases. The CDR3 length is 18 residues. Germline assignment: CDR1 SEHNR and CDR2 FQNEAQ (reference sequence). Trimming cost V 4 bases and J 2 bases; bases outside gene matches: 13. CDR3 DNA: TGTGCCAGCAGCTCCCGCGACTATGCGGGGGGGAACACAGATACGCAGTATTTT. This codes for CASSSRDYAGGNTDTQYF. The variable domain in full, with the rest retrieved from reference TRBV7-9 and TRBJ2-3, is DTGVSQNPRHKITKRGQNVTFRCDPISEHNRLYWYRQTLGQGPEFLTYFQNEAQLEKSRLLSDRFSAERPKGSFSTLEIQRTEQGDSAMYLCASSSRDYAGGNTDTQYFGPGTRLTVL.

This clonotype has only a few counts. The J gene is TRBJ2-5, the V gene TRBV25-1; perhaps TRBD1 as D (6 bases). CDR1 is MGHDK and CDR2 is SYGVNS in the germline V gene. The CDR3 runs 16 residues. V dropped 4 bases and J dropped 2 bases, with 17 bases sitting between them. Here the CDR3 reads CASSAGTGRPQETQYF. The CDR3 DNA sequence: TGTGCCAGCAGTGCTGGTACAGGGCGGCCACAAGAGACCCAGTACTTC.

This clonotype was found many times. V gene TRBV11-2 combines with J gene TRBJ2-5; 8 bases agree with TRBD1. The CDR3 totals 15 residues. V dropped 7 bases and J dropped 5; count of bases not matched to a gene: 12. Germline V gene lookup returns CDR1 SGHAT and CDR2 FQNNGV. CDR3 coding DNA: TGTGCCAGCATGTACGGAAGGACAGGGTGGGAGACCCAGTACTTC. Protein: CASMYGRTGWETQYF.

The CDR3 reads CASSQYEREGSTQYF. In DNA form, the CDR3 reads TGTGCCAGCAGTCAATACGAGCGGGAGGGGAGTACGCAGTACTTC. This sequence joins TRBV5-5 and TRBJ2-7; 10 bases are a match to TRBD2. The CDR3 covers 15 residues. V lost 5 bases, J lost 9 bases, and 14 bases stayed unmatched. Germline V gene lookup returns CDR1 SGHKS and CDR2 YYEKEE (reference sequence). Looking up the rest from reference TRBV5-5 and TRBJ2-7 gives the full variable domain: DAGVTQSPTHLIKTRGQQVTLRCSPISGHKSVSWYQQVLGQGPQFIFQYYEKEERGRGNFPDRFSARQFPNYSSELNVNALLLGDSALYLCASSQYEREGSTQYFGPGTRLTVT.

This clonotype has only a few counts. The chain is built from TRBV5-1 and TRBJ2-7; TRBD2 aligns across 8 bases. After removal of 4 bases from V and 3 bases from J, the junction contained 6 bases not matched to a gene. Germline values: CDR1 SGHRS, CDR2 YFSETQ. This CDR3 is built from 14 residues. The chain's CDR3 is CASSPDSGIYEQYF. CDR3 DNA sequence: TGCGCCAGCAGCCCCGATAGCGGGATCTACGAGCAGTACTTC.

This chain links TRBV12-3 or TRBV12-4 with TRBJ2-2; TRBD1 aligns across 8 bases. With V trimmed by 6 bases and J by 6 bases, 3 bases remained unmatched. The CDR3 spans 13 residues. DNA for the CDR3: TGTGCCAGCAGAAGGACAGGGCCCGGGGAGCTGTTTTTT. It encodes CASRRTGPGELFF.

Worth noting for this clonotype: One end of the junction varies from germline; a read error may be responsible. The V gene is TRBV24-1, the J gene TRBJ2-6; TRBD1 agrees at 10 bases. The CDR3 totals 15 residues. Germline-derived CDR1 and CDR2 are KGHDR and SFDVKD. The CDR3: CATSDVRQGANILTF. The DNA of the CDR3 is TGTGCCACCAGTGACGTGAGACAGGGGGCCAACATCCTGACTTTC.

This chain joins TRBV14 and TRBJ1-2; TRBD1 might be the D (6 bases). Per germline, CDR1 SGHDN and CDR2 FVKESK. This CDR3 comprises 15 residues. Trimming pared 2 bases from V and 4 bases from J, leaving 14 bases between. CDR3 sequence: CASSQIGQSIYGYTF. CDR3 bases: TGTGCCAGCAGCCAAATAGGACAGAGCATCTATGGCTACACCTTC. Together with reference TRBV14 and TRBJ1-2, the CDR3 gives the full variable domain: EAGVTQFPSHSVIEKGQTVTLRCDPISGHDNLYWYRRVMGKEIKFLLHFVKESKQDESGMPNNRFLAERTGGTYSTLKVQPAELEDSGVYFCASSQIGQSIYGYTFGSGTRLTVV.

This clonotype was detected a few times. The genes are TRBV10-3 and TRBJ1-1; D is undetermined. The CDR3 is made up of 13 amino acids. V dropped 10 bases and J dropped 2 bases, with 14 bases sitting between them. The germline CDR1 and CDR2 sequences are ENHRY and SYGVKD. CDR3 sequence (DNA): TGTGCCAGTCTGAGGCAGGCAAACACTGAAGCTTTCTTT. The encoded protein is CASLRQANTEAFF.

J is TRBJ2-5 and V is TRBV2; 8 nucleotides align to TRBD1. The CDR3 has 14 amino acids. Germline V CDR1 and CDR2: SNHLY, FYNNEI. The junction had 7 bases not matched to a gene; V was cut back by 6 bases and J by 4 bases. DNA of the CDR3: TGTGCCAGCAGAGAACCAGGGGGCGGAGAGACCCAGTACTTC. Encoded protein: CASREPGGGETQYF.